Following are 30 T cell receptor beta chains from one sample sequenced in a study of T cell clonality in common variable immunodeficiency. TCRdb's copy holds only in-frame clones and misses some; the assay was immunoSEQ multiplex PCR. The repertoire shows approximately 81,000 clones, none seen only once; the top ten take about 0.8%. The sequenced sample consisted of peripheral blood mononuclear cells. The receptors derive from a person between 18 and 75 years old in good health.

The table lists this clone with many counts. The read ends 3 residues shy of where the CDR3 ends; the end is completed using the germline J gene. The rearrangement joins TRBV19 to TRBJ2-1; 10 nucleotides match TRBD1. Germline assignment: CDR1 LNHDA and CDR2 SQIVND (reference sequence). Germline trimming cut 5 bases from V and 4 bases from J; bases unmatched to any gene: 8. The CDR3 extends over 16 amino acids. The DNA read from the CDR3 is TGTGCCAGTAGTGCCCGGGACAGGGGTGCGTACAATGAG. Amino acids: CASSARDRGAYNE. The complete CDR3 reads CASSARDRGAYNEQFF.

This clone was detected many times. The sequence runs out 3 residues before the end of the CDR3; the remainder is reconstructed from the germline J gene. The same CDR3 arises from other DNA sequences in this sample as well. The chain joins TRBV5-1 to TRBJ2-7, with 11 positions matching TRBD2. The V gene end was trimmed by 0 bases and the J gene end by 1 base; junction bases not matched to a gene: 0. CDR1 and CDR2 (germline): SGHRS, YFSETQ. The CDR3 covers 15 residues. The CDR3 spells CASSLGTSGSYEQYF. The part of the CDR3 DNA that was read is TGCGCCAGCAGCTTGGGGACTAGCGGGTCCTACGAG.

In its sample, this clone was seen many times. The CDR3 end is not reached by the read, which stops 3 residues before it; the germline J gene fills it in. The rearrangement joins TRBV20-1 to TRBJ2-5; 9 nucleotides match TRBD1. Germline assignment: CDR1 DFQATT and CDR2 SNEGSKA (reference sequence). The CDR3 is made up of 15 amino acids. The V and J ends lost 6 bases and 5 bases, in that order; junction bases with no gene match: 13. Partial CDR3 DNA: TGCAGTGCCCTCTTCATACCGACAGGGGGTGAGACC. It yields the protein CSALFIPTGGET. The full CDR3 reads CSALFIPTGGETQYF.

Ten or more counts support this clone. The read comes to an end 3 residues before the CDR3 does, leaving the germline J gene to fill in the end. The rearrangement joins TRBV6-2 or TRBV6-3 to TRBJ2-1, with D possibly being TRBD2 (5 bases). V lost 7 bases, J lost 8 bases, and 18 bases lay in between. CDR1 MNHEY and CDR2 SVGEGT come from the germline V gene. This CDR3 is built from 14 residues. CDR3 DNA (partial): TGTGCCAGCAATTTTACTAGGTCGGGTGATGAG. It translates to CASNFTRSGDE. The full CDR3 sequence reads CASNFTRSGDEQFF.

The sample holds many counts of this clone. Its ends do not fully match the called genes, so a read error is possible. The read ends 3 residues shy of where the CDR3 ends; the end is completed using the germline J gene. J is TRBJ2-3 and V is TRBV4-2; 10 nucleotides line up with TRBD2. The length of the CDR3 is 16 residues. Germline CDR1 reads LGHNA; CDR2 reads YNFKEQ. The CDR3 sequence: CASSRMTSGSTDTQYF. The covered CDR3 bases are TGCGCCAGCAGTCGGATGACTAGCGGGAGCACAGATACG.

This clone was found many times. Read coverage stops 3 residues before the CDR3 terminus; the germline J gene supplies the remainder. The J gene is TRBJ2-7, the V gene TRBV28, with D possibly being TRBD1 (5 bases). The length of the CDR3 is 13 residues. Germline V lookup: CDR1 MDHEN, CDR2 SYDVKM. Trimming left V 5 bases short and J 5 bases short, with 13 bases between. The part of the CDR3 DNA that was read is TGTGCCAGCAGTACCAGGGTCCCCCACGAG. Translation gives CASSTRVPHE. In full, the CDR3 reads CASSTRVPHEQYF.

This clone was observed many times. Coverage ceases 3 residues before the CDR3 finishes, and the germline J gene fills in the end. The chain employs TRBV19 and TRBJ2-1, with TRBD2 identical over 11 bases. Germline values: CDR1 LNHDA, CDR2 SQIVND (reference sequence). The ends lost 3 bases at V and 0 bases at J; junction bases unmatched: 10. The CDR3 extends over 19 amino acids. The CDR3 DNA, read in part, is TGTGCCAGTAGTATCTCATCGGGACTAGCGGTTCCCTCCTACAATGAG. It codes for CASSISSGLAVPSYNE. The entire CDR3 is CASSISSGLAVPSYNEQFF. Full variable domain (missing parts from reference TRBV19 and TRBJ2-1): DGGITQSPKYLFRKEGQNVTLSCEQNLNHDAMYWYRQDPGQGLRLIYYSQIVNDFQKGDIAEGYSVSREKKESFPLTVTSAQKNPTAFYLCASSISSGLAVPSYNEQFFGPGTRLTVL.

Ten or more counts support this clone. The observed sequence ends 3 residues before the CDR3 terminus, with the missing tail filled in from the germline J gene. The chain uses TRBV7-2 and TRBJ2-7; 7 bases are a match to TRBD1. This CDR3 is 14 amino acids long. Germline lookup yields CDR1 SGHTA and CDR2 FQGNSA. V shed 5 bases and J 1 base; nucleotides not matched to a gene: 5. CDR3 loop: CASSLMGQSYEQYF. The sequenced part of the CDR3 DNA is TGTGCCAGCAGCCTCATGGGACAGTCCTACGAG.

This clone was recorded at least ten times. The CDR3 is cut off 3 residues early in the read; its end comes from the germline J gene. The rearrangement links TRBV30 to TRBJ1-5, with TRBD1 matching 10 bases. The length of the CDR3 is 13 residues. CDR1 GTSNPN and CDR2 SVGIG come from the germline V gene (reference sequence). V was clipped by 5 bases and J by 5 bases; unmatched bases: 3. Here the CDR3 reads CAWGTGVDQPQHF. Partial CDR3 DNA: TGTGCCTGGGGGACAGGGGTGGATCAGCCC. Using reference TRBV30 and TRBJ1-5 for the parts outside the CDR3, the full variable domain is SQTIHQWPATLVQPVGSPLSLECTVEGTSNPNLYWYRQAAGRGLQLLFYSVGIGQISSEVPQNLSASRPQDRQFILSSKKLLLSDSGFYLCAWGTGVDQPQHFGDGTRLSIL.

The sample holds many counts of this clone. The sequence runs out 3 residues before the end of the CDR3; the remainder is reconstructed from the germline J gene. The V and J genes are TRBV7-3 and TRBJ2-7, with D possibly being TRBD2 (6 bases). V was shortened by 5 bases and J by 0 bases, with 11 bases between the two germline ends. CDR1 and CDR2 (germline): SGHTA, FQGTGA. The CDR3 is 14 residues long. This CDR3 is CASSPGGSSYEQYF. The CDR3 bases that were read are TGTGCCAGCAGCCCTGGGGGGAGCTCCTACGAG.

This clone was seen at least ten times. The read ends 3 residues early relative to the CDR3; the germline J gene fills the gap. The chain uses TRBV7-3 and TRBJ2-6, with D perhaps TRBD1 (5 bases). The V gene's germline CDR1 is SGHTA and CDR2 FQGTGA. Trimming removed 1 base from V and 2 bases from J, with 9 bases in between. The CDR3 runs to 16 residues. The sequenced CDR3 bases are TGTGCCAGCAGCTTAAACAGGAACCCTGGGGCCAACGTC. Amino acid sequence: CASSLNRNPGANV. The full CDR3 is CASSLNRNPGANVLTF.

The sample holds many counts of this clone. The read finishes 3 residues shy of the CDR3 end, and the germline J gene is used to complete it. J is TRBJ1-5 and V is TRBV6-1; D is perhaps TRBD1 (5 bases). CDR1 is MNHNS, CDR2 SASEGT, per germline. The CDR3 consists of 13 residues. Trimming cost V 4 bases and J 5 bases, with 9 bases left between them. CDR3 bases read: TGTGCCAGCAGTGCTGGAGGGGATCAGCCC. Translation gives CASSAGGDQP. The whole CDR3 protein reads CASSAGGDQPQHF.

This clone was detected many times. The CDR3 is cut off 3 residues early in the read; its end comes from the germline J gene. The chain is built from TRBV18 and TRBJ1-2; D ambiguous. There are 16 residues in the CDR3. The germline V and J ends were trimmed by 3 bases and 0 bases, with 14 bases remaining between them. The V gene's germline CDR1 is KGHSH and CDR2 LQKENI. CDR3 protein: CASSPAGVASNYGYTF. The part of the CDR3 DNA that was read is TGTGCCAGCTCACCGGCGGGTGTGGCCTCTAACTATGGC.

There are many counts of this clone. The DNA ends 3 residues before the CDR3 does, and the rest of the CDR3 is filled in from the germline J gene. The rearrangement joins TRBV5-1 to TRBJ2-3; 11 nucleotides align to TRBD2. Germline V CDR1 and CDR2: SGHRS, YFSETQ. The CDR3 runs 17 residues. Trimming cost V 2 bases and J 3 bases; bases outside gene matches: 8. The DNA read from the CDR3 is TGCGCCAGCAGCTTTTATAGCGGGAGGGAGCGTACAGATACG. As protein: CASSFYSGRERTDT. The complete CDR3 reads CASSFYSGRERTDTQYF.

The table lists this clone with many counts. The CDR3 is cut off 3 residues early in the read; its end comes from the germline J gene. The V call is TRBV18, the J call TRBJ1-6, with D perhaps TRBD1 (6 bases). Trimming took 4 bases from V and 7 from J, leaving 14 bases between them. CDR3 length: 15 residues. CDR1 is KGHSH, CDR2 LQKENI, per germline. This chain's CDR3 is CASSLRTAENSPLHF. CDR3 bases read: TGTGCCAGCTCACTACGGACAGCAGAGAATTCACCC.

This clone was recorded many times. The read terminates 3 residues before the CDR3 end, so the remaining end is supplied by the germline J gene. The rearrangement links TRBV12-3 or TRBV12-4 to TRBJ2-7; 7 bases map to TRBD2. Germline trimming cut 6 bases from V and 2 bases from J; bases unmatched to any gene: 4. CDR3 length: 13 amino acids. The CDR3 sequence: CASSWGGAYEQYF. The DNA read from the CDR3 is TGTGCCAGCAGCTGGGGGGGGGCCTACGAG.

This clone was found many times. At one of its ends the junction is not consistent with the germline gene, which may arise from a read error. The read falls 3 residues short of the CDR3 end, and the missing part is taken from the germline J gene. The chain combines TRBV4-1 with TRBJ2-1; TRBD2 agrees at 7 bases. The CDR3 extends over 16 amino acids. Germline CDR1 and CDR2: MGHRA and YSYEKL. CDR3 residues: CTSSQGWTSGRNEQFF. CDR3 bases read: TGCACCAGCAGCCAAGGGTGGACTAGTGGTAGGAATGAG.

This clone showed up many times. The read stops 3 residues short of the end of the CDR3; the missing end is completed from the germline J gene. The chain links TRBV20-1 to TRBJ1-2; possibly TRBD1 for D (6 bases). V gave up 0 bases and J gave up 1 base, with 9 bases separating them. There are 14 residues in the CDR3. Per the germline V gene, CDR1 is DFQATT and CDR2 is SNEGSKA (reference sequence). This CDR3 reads CSARDLQGNYGYTF. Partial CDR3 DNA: TGCAGTGCTAGAGATCTACAGGGTAACTATGGC.

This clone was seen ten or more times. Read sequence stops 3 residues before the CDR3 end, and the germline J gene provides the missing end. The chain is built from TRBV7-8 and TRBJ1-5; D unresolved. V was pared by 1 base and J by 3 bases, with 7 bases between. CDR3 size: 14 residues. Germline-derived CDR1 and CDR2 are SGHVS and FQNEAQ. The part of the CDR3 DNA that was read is TGTGCCAGCAGCTTAGACAGCACCAATCAGCCC. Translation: CASSLDSTNQP. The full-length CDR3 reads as CASSLDSTNQPQHF.

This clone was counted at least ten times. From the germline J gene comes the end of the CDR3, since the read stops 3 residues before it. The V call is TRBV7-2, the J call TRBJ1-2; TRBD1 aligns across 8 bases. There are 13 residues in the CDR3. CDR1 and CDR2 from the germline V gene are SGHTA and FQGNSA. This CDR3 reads CASIVDRVNGYTF. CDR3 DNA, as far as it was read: TGTGCCAGCATCGTGGACAGGGTTAACGGC.

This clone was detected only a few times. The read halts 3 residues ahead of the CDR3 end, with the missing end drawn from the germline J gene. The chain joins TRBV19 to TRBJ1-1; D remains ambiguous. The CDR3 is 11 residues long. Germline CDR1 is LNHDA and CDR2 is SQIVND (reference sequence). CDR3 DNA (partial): TGTGCCAGTAGAGGGTTCGGCTTA. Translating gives CASRGFGL. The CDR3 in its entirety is CASRGFGLAFF.

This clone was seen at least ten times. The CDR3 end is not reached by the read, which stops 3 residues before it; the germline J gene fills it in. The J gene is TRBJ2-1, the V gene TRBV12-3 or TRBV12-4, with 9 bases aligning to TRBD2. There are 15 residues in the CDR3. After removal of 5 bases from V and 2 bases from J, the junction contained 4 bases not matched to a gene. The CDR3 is CASSALAGAYNEQFF. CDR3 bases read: TGTGCCAGCAGTGCACTAGCGGGTGCCTACAATGAG.

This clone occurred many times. Partial CDR3 DNA: TGTGCCAGCAGTCCGGACAGGGACACTGAA. It yields the protein CASSPDRDTE. In full, the CDR3 is CASSPDRDTEAFF. V is TRBV6-4 and J is TRBJ1-1; 8 nucleotides match TRBD1. The read comes to an end 3 residues before the CDR3 does, leaving the germline J gene to fill in the end. The germline CDR1 and CDR2 sequences are MRHNA and SNTAGT. The CDR3 consists of 13 residues. V gave up 5 bases and J gave up 3 bases; unmatched junction bases: 2.

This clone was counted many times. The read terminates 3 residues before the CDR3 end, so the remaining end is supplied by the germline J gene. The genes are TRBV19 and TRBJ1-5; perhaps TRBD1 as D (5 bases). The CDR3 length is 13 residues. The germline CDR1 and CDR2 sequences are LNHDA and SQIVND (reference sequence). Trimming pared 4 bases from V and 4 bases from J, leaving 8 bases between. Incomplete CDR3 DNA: TGTGCCAGTAGTACGAGGGGAAATCAGCCC. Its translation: CASSTRGNQP. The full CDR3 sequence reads CASSTRGNQPQHF.

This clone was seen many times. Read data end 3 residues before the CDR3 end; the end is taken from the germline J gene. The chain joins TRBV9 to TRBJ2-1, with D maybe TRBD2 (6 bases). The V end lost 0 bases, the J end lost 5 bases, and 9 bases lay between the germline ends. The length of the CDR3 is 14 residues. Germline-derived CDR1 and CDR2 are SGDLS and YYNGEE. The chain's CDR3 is CASSVEGTDNEQFF. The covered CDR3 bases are TGTGCCAGCAGCGTAGAAGGGACTGACAATGAG.

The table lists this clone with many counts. CDR3 protein: CSASKPGGSEAFF. The sequenced part of the CDR3 DNA is TGCAGTGCTAGTAAACCAGGGGGTTCTGAA. V usage is TRBV20-1 and J usage is TRBJ1-1, with TRBD1 matching over 7 bases. The sequence runs out 3 residues before the end of the CDR3; the remainder is reconstructed from the germline J gene. The CDR3 contains 13 residues. Germline values: CDR1 DFQATT, CDR2 SNEGSKA (reference sequence). V lost 3 bases, J lost 6 bases, and 7 bases stayed unmatched.

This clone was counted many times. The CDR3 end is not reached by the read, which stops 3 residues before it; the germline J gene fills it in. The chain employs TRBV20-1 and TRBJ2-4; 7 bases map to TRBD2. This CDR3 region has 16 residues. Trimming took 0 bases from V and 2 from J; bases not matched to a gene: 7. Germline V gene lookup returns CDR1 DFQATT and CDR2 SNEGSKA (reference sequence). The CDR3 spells CSARDISGTPKNIQYF. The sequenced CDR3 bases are TGCAGTGCTAGAGATATCAGCGGGACTCCCAAAAACATT.

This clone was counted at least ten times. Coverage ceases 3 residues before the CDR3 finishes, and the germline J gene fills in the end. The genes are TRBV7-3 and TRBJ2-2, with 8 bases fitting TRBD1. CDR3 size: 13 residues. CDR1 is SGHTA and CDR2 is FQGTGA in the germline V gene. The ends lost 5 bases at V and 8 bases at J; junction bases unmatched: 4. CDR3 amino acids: CASSKGQAGELFF. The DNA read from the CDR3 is TGTGCCAGCAGCAAGGGACAGGCGGGGGAG.

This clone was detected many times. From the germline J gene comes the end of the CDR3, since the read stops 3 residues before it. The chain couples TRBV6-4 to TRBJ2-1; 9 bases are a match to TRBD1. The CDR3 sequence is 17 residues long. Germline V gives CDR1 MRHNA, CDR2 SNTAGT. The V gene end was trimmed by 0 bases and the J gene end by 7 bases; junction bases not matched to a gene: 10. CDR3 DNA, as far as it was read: TGTGCCAGCAGTGACTCGAGTCAACAGGACAGGGGTAATGAG. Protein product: CASSDSSQQDRGNE. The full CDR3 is CASSDSSQQDRGNEQFF.

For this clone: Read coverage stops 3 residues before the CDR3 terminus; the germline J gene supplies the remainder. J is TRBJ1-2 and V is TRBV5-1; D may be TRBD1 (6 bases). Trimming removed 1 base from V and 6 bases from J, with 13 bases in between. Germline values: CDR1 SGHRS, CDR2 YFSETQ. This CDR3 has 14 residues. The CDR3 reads CASSLTTGGNGYTF. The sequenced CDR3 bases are TGCGCCAGCAGCTTGACGACAGGAGGTAATGGC.